This T cell receptor (beta chain) came from a study of T cell changes during pregnancy in multiple sclerosis. Measured with immunoSEQ multiplex PCR; TCRdb has only the in-frame clones, and not every one. The sample includes about 120,000 clones, about 94% of them seen just once. CDR3 length equals 15 residues. With V trimmed by 5 bases and J by 3 bases, 7 bases remained unmatched. CDR1 MNHEY and CDR2 SMNVEV come from the germline V gene (reference sequence). This TCR came from a female donor with multiple sclerosis, enrolled in a pregnancy study. Source: peripheral blood, taken before pregnancy. This chain uses TRBV27 with TRBJ2-7; 10 nucleotides agree with TRBD1. In DNA, the CDR3 is TGTGCCAGCAGTATCCGGGACAGGGGAGGCTACGAGCAGTACTTC. This encodes CASSIRDRGGYEQYF.